Included here is one TCR beta chain sequence, with context. Its antigen remains unidentified. Trimming cost V 3 bases and J 10 bases, with 16 bases left between them. The CDR3 contains 14 residues. Germline CDR1 is LNHDA and CDR2 is SQIVND (reference sequence). The sample is drawn from a study of CD4 T cells in relation to SARS-CoV-2 and coronaviruses. Looking at the study overall: After 10 days of antigen culture, PBMC TCR beta CDR3s were sequenced. The restricting HLA molecule for shared crossreactive spike epitopes was mapped. Study-level findings and limits: Each donor contributed either pre-pandemic or post-infection samples, not both.

For nine to ten days, roughly 100,000 sorted CD4+ cells grew with T cell-depleted PBMCs and CEF. Clones were sequenced by immunoSEQ multiplex PCR, and TCRdb holds only the in-frame ones, with some missing. The data show about 36,000 clones, 77% seen once. What was sequenced was memory CD4+ T cells from PBMCs, cultured in vitro. The J gene is TRBJ2-1, the V gene TRBV19; the D is unclear. This TCR was sampled from an adult with COVID-19. The CDR3 region has the DNA TGTGCCAGTAGTATTCGTACGGCCCTAGGGGAGCAGTTCTTC. Translated, it gives CASSIRTALGEQFF.